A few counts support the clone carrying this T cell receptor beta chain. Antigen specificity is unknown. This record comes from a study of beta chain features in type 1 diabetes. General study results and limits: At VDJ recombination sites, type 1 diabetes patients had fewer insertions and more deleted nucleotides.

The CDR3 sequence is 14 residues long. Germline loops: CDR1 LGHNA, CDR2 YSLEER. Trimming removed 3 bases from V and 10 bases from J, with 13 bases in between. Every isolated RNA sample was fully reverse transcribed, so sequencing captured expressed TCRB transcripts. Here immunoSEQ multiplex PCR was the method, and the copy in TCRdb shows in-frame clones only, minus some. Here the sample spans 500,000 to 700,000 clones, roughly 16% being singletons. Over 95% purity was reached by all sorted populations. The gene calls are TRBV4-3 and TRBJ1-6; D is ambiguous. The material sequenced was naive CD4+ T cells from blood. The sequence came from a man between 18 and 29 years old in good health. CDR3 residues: CASSHRGSASPLHF. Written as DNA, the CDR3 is TGCGCCAGCAGCCACCGGGGTTCAGCGTCACCCCTCCACTTT.